These 26 T cell receptor beta chains share one sample of origin, sequenced in a study of blood T cell repertoires in COVID-19 (dated by TCRdb to the early 2020s). The library was obtained by the immunoSEQ multiplex PCR assay. Entries here come from immuneACCESS through TCRdb and include only in-frame sequences with V and J called. Some clones fail to appear in such tables; in the studies checked, an unresolved V gene covers under half of the shortfall, and the cause of the remainder is unknown. The sample includes more than 20,000 clones, with about four fifths observed a single time. The ten top clones hold over 13% of the sample. Sequenced material: peripheral blood. These receptors originate from a man older than 75 with active or convalescent COVID-19.

V and J are TRBV24-1 and TRBJ2-1; 9 positions match TRBD2. The CDR3 runs to 15 residues. Losses at the gene ends were 8 bases for V and 6 bases for J; bases not matched to a gene: 10. Germline loops: CDR1 KGHDR, CDR2 SFDVKD. As DNA, the CDR3 is TGTGCCACCACCCCCAGCAGCGGGAGGTCCAATGAGCAGTTCTTC. Protein: CATTPSSGRSNEQFF.

The chain combines TRBV10-3 with TRBJ1-5, with D possibly matching TRBD1 (6 bases). The CDR3 spans 14 residues. Germline-derived CDR1 and CDR2 are ENHRY and SYGVKD. Trimming stripped 2 bases from V and 1 base from J, with 6 bases between. The CDR3 nucleotides read TGTGCCATCAGTGAGAGGGGGAGCAATCAGCCCCAGCATTTT. Protein product: CAISERGSNQPQHF.

The chain has TRBV11-2 and TRBJ1-4, with unresolved D. This CDR3 spans 15 amino acids. Germline V gene lookup returns CDR1 SGHAT and CDR2 FQNNGV. With 3 bases removed from V and 7 bases from J, the gap between germline ends came to 15 bases. CDR3: CASSLGGVRSEKLFF. CDR3 bases: TGTGCCAGCAGCTTGGGCGGGGTGAGGAGTGAAAAACTGTTTTTT. Complete variable domain (other parts from reference TRBV11-2 and TRBJ1-4): EAGVAQSPRYKIIEKRQSVAFWCNPISGHATLYWYQQILGQGPKLLIQFQNNGVVDDSQLPKDRFSAERLKGVDSTLKIQPAKLEDSAVYLCASSLGGVRSEKLFFGSGTQLSVL.

The CDR3 is CASSPHHRGENTEAFF. In nucleotides, the CDR3 is TGTGCCAGCAGCCCGCACCACAGGGGGGAGAACACTGAAGCTTTCTTT. The gene calls are TRBV4-2 and TRBJ1-1; 8 bases agree with TRBD1. Germline V gene data show CDR1 as LGHNA and CDR2 as YNFKEQ. The CDR3 is 16 amino acids. V gave up 4 bases and J gave up 1 base; unmatched junction bases: 8.

This clone was seen only a few times. The V call is TRBV11-2, the J call TRBJ1-5; possibly TRBD1 for D (6 bases). CDR1 and CDR2 (germline): SGHAT, FQNNGV. Trimming pared 2 bases from V and 0 bases from J, leaving 8 bases between. This CDR3 contains 15 residues. Here the CDR3 DNA reads TGTGCCAGCAGCTTAAACAGGGATAGCAATCAGCCCCAGCATTTT. It is translated as CASSLNRDSNQPQHF.

The V call is TRBV5-6, the J call TRBJ2-1, with 13 bases that match TRBD2. This CDR3 has 17 residues. V dropped 4 bases and J dropped 9; count of bases not matched to a gene: 13. The V gene's germline CDR1 is SGHDT and CDR2 YYEEEE. The CDR3 sequence is CASSPTIGLAGASEQFF. The CDR3 bases are TGTGCCAGCAGCCCCACGATAGGACTAGCGGGAGCGAGTGAGCAGTTCTTC.

This clone was seen once. The V and J genes are TRBV7-9 and TRBJ1-5; TRBD1 matches 10 bases. J was trimmed by 7 bases and V by 3 bases; bases with no gene match: 0. Germline V CDR1 and CDR2: SEHNR, FQNEAQ (reference sequence). This CDR3 spans 13 amino acids. The CDR3 loop reads CASSLTGGQPQHF. Here the CDR3 DNA reads TGTGCCAGCAGCTTGACAGGGGGCCAGCCCCAGCATTTT.

V is TRBV5-5 and J is TRBJ2-3; 7 bases are a match to TRBD1. The length of the CDR3 is 16 residues. The trim removed 0 bases at V and 0 bases at J, leaving 4 bases unmatched. Germline loops: CDR1 SGHKS, CDR2 YYEKEE (reference sequence). CDR3 in DNA: TGTGCCAGCAGCTTGGGAGGGGGCATGAGCACAGATACGCAGTATTTT. Encoded protein: CASSLGGGMSTDTQYF.

This chain connects TRBV5-1 to TRBJ2-7; 9 nucleotides match TRBD1. Germline values: CDR1 SGHRS, CDR2 YFSETQ. CDR3 length equals 14 residues. The trim removed 4 bases at V and 2 bases at J, leaving 4 bases unmatched. CDR3 region: CASSRQGVAYEQYF. Here the CDR3 DNA reads TGCGCCAGCAGCAGACAGGGGGTAGCCTACGAGCAGTACTTC. The full variable domain, completed using reference TRBV5-1 and TRBJ2-7, is KAGVTQTPRYLIKTRGQQVTLSCSPISGHRSVSWYQQTPGQGLQFLFEYFSETQRNKGNFPGRFSGRQFSNSRSEMNVSTLELGDSALYLCASSRQGVAYEQYFGPGTRLTVT.

J is TRBJ2-1 and V is TRBV5-1; 13 positions match TRBD2. The CDR3 is 16 residues long. Germline lookup yields CDR1 SGHRS and CDR2 YFSETQ. The V segment lost 3 bases and the J segment 5 bases; nucleotides outside the gene matches: 5. In nucleotides, the CDR3 is TGCGCCAGCAGCTATCGGACTAGCGGGGGCCACAATGAGCAGTTCTTC. Protein sequence: CASSYRTSGGHNEQFF.

The chain has TRBV5-5 and TRBJ1-4; TRBD1 aligns across 7 bases. Germline CDR1 SGHKS, CDR2 YYEKEE (reference sequence). This CDR3 has 16 amino acids. V lost 0 bases to trimming and J lost 3 bases; unmatched junction nucleotides: 5. CDR3 coding DNA: TGTGCCAGCAGCTTGGGGACAGGCCATTCTAATGAAAAACTGTTTTTT. Translated, it gives CASSLGTGHSNEKLFF.

V and J are TRBV28 and TRBJ2-2; 7 bases align to TRBD1. This CDR3 spans 16 amino acids. In germline, CDR1 is MDHEN, CDR2 SYDVKM. The J segment lost 5 bases and the V segment lost 6 bases, leaving 12 bases of the junction unmatched. CDR3 loop: CASSRSMGQRTGELFF. CDR3 nucleotides: TGTGCCAGCAGCCGCTCTATGGGACAGAGGACCGGGGAGCTGTTTTTT.

This clone was observed a few times. The rearrangement joins TRBV19 to TRBJ1-6; D not certain. From germline, CDR1 is LNHDA and CDR2 SQIVND (reference sequence). The CDR3 consists of 14 residues. Trimming took 5 bases from V and 11 from J, leaving 16 bases between them. The CDR3 bases are TGTGCCAGTAGTTTATACTCATTCCTAACACCCCTCCACTTT. The encoded protein is CASSLYSFLTPLHF.

J is TRBJ1-5 and V is TRBV19; 9 positions agree with TRBD1. This CDR3 has 15 amino acids. CDR1 and CDR2 from the germline V gene are LNHDA and SQIVND (reference sequence). The V segment lost 6 bases and the J segment 2 bases; nucleotides outside the gene matches: 5. The DNA for the CDR3 is TGTGCCAGTAGGACGGACAGGGGAGGCAATCAGCCCCAGCATTTT. Its translation: CASRTDRGGNQPQHF.

J is TRBJ2-3 and V is TRBV2, with D possibly matching TRBD2 (7 bases). This CDR3 is 16 amino acids long. V lost 8 bases and J lost 4, with 22 bases in between. Germline V lookup: CDR1 SNHLY, CDR2 FYNNEI. The CDR3 region is CASGGGTKGRADTQYF. CDR3 nucleotide sequence: TGTGCCAGCGGAGGGGGGACTAAGGGCCGGGCAGATACGCAGTATTTT.

J is TRBJ2-2 and V is TRBV2; D perhaps matches TRBD1 (7 bases). The CDR3 totals 14 residues. From germline, CDR1 is SNHLY and CDR2 FYNNEI. V was cut by 8 bases and J by 2 bases, with 12 bases left in between. The DNA for the CDR3 is TGTGCCAGCGCGGGACAGTTAAACACCGGGGAGCTGTTTTTT. It encodes CASAGQLNTGELFF.

The chain uses TRBV7-9 and TRBJ1-1, with 9 positions matching TRBD1. Germline loops: CDR1 SEHNR, CDR2 FQNEAQ (reference sequence). This CDR3 is built from 15 residues. Germline trimming cut 5 bases from V and 10 bases from J; bases unmatched to any gene: 14. The chain's CDR3 is CASSGQGQGHFGAFF. CDR3 nucleotides: TGTGCCAGCAGCGGCCAGGGACAGGGCCACTTCGGAGCTTTCTTT.

V and J are TRBV5-4 and TRBJ1-6; 12 nucleotides line up with TRBD1. The CDR3 has 16 amino acids. Germline assignment: CDR1 SGHNT and CDR2 YYREEE (reference sequence). J gave up 7 bases and V 4 bases, and 6 bases lay outside the gene matches. CDR3 DNA: TGTGCCAGCAGCAAGGGACAGGGGGCGGGGAATTCACCCCTCCACTTT. Amino acid sequence: CASSKGQGAGNSPLHF.

The table lists this clone with a count of one. The chain employs TRBV7-3 and TRBJ2-3; D is possibly TRBD1 (6 bases). There are 14 residues in the CDR3. Germline CDR1 is SGHTA and CDR2 is FQGTGA. V shed 5 bases and J shed 2 bases, with 11 bases lying between them. CDR3 sequence reads: CASSPTGSTDTQYF. In DNA form, the CDR3 reads TGTGCCAGCAGCCCAACAGGGTCCACAGATACGCAGTATTTT.

This clone was counted a few times. The chain has TRBV5-1 and TRBJ2-3; TRBD1 aligns across 10 bases. Germline V lookup: CDR1 SGHRS, CDR2 YFSETQ. This CDR3 region has 18 residues. Trimming cost V 5 bases and J 4 bases; bases outside gene matches: 16. CDR3 residues: CASRQTGGPKTHADTQYF. Here the CDR3 DNA reads TGCGCCAGCAGGCAGACAGGGGGCCCCAAAACACACGCAGATACGCAGTATTTT.

The J gene is TRBJ1-5, the V gene TRBV4-3; no clear D. The CDR3 has 16 residues. Germline V gives CDR1 LGHNA, CDR2 YSLEER. The germline V and J ends were trimmed by 4 bases and 2 bases, with 15 bases remaining between them. CDR3 loop: CASSPAASGGNQPQHF. CDR3 bases: TGCGCCAGCAGCCCTGCAGCGTCCGGGGGCAATCAGCCCCAGCATTTT.

J is TRBJ2-3 and V is TRBV27; maybe TRBD1 (6 bases). The CDR3 runs 17 residues. Per germline, CDR1 MNHEY and CDR2 SMNVEV (reference sequence). V was trimmed by 2 bases and J by 2 bases, leaving 17 bases between them. This CDR3 is CASSLKAQGPYTDTQYF. The CDR3 DNA reads TGTGCCAGCAGTTTAAAGGCGCAGGGGCCATACACAGATACGCAGTATTTT.

This chain joins TRBV5-5 and TRBJ1-2, with 9 nucleotides matching TRBD1. Germline V gene data show CDR1 as SGHKS and CDR2 as YYEKEE (reference sequence). V lost 4 bases and J lost 14; bases outside the gene matches: 9. This CDR3 has 12 residues. In DNA form, the CDR3 reads TGTGCCAGCAGCCTATGGACAGGGGCGGATACCTTC. Its translation is CASSLWTGADTF.

The chain is built from TRBV7-9 and TRBJ1-4, with 9 nucleotides matching TRBD1. Germline V gene sequence: CDR1 SEHNR, CDR2 FQNEAQ (reference sequence). V trimming: 5 bases; J trimming: 5 bases; junction bases outside the gene matches: 6. The CDR3 runs 15 residues. This CDR3 reads CASSAGQGQNEKLFF. The CDR3 region has the DNA TGTGCCAGCAGCGCCGGACAGGGGCAAAATGAAAAACTGTTTTTT.

This chain uses TRBV29-1 with TRBJ2-7, with D perhaps TRBD2 (5 bases). The CDR3 length is 12 residues. Trimming removed 6 bases from V and 3 bases from J, with 12 bases in between. The V gene's germline CDR1 is SQVTM and CDR2 ANQGSEA. The CDR3, as DNA: TGCAGCGTGGGAAGCGGTTACTACGAGCAGTACTTC. Translation gives CSVGSGYYEQYF.

The rearrangement joins TRBV27 to TRBJ1-1; TRBD1 might be the D (5 bases). Deletions cut 5 bases from V and 0 bases from J, with 19 bases between. The CDR3 spans 17 residues. Germline CDR1 is MNHEY and CDR2 is SMNVEV (reference sequence). CDR3 in DNA: TGTGCCAGCAGTCGAACCCCGACAGAGTTCATGAACACTGAAGCTTTCTTT. It is translated as CASSRTPTEFMNTEAFF.